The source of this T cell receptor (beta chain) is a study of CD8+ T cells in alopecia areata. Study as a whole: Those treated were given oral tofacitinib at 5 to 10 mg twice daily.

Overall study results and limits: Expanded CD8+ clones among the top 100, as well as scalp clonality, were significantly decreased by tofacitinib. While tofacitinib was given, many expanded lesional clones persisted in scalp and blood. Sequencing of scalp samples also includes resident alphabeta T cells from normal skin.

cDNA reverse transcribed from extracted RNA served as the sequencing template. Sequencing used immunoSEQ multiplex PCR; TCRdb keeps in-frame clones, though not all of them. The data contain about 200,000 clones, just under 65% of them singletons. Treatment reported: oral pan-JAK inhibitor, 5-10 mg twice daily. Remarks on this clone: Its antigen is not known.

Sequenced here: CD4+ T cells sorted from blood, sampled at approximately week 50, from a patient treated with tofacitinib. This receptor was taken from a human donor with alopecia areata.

CDR3 nucleotide sequence: TGTGCCAGCAGCTCCGGGACGAATCTTCGTACAGATACGCAGTATTTT. Translating it yields CASSSGTNLRTDTQYF. The J gene is TRBJ2-3, the V gene TRBV5-4; either TRBD1 or TRBD2 may fit D (5 bases each). From germline, CDR1 is SGHNT and CDR2 YYREEE (reference sequence). This CDR3 spans 16 amino acids. V was clipped by 3 bases and J by 3 bases, with 17 bases between them.